This passage covers 8 T cell receptor beta chains from one sample sequenced in a study of blood T cell repertoires in COVID-19. Clones were read by immunoSEQ multiplex PCR, and TCRdb kept only the in-frame ones, dropping some. This repertoire shows roughly 190,000 clones, 80% to 85% found once; its top ten account for under 7.5%. Specimen: peripheral blood. Receptors originate from a woman aged 35 to 49 with acute or convalescent COVID-19.

The rearrangement joins TRBV5-1 to TRBJ2-7; the match to TRBD2 covers 9 bases. The CDR3 extends over 15 amino acids. The germline V gene has CDR1 SGHRS and CDR2 YFSETQ. Germline trimming cut 2 bases from V and 6 bases from J; bases unmatched to any gene: 9. The DNA of the CDR3 is TGCGCCAGCAGCTTTGGGCGTAGCGGGAGTAGCGAGCAGTACTTC. Amino acid sequence: CASSFGRSGSSEQYF.

This chain joins TRBV19 and TRBJ1-4; the D gene is possibly TRBD1 (6 bases). Germline CDR1 reads LNHDA; CDR2 reads SQIVND (reference sequence). The CDR3 has 17 residues. V gave up 4 bases and J gave up 2 bases, with 17 bases separating them. The CDR3 loop reads CASSTGGGGGTNEKLFF. The CDR3 coding sequence is TGTGCCAGTAGTACGGGAGGCGGGGGCGGCACTAATGAAAAACTGTTTTTT.

The chain employs TRBV10-1 and TRBJ2-2; D is perhaps TRBD1 (5 bases). V lost 7 bases to trimming and J lost 5 bases, with 14 bases between them. The CDR3 extends over 14 amino acids. CDR1 and CDR2 from the germline V gene are WNHNN and SYGVQD (reference sequence). CDR3 sequence (DNA): TGCGCCAGCATCCGGCAGGGAAGAACCGGGGAGCTGTTTTTT. Its translation: CASIRQGRTGELFF.

This clone was observed a few times. The V call is TRBV19, the J call TRBJ1-5; 7 nucleotides line up with TRBD1. The CDR3 has 15 residues. Unmatched junction bases numbered 10, after V lost 1 base and J lost 10 bases. Germline V gives CDR1 LNHDA, CDR2 SQIVND (reference sequence). The CDR3 DNA is TGTGCCAGTAGTATAGCGGACAGGTTATCAGCCCCCCAGCATTTT. Residues: CASSIADRLSAPQHF.

The chain recombines TRBV3-1 (or the pseudogene TRBV3-2) with TRBJ1-1; TRBD1 is a possible D gene (5 bases). V was shortened by 5 bases and J by 7 bases, with 23 bases between the two germline ends. Germline V gene sequence: CDR1 LGHDT, CDR2 YNNKEL (reference sequence). This CDR3 region has 16 residues. CDR3 region: CASSKGEGLSFGEAFF. The CDR3 DNA reads as TGTGCCAGCAGCAAAGGGGAGGGGCTTAGTTTTGGTGAAGCTTTCTTT.

This chain uses TRBV5-1 with TRBJ2-7; D is perhaps TRBD1 (6 bases). This CDR3 has 12 residues. CDR1 is SGHRS, CDR2 YFSETQ, per germline. Between the trimmed V and J ends, which lost 0 bases and 11 bases, there was a span of 12 bases. Written as DNA, the CDR3 is TGCGCCAGCAGCTTGGATCAGGGGTATAAGTACTTC. Amino acid sequence: CASSLDQGYKYF.

The chain links TRBV19 to TRBJ2-7, with a possible D match to TRBD1 (6 bases). The CDR3 runs to 15 residues. V lost 8 bases and J 3 bases, leaving 20 bases between the germline ends. CDR1 and CDR2 from the germline V gene are LNHDA and SQIVND (reference sequence). The CDR3 DNA sequence: TGTGCCAGTTCTCCCCTGGAAGGGACACTCTACGAGCAGTACTTC. Protein product: CASSPLEGTLYEQYF. The variable domain in full, completed from reference TRBV19 and TRBJ2-7, reads DGGITQSPKYLFRKEGQNVTLSCEQNLNHDAMYWYRQDPGQGLRLIYYSQIVNDFQKGDIAEGYSVSREKKESFPLTVTSAQKNPTAFYLCASSPLEGTLYEQYFGPGTRLTVT.

The V call is TRBV24-1, the J call TRBJ2-1; the match to TRBD2 covers 13 bases. J gave up 8 bases and V 1 base, and 7 bases lay outside the gene matches. Germline CDR1 reads KGHDR; CDR2 reads SFDVKD. The CDR3 extends over 17 amino acids. CDR3 bases: TGTGCCACCAGTGATTTTATGACTAGCGGGAGGTCTCATGAGCAGTTCTTC. It codes for CATSDFMTSGRSHEQFF.